This is a list of T cell receptor beta chains from one sample in a study of T-cell memory formation after mild COVID-19. In TCRdb, the 5' RACE reads were re-called with MiXCR into one record per CDR3 protein. This repertoire shows roughly 110,000 distinct CDR3 sequences, more than 15% found once; its top ten account for roughly 31%. The sequenced material came from PBMCs or a T cell subset sorted from them (not recorded which). All receptors derive from an adult woman who had mild COVID-19 (a few samples of this study predate the infection). Cell type and time point are not known. Each CDR3 is given with its conserved first and last residue. A D gene is named only where the DNA matches it firmly. Clone size is not always given. Where it is, it says once, few, many or a class for expanded clones.

TRBD1	TRBV7-9	few	TRBJ1-2	TGTGCCAGCAGCTTAGTGGACAGGGGGCGAGGCTACACCTTC	CASSLVDRGRGYTF
TRBD1	TRBV24-1	few	TRBJ2-5	TGTGCCACCGCGGACAGGGCCGACCAAGAGACCCAGTACTTC	CATADRADQETQYF
TRBD1	TRBV4-3	-	TRBJ2-3	TGCGCCAGCAGCCAAGATGCACAGGGGAAGTTAGATACGCAGTATTTT	CASSQDAQGKLDTQYF
-	TRBV7-9	-	TRBJ1-2	TGTGCCAGCAGCTCCGGGGGTTATGGCTACACCTTC	CASSSGGYGYTF
TRBD1	TRBV9	-	TRBJ1-6	TGTGCCAGCAGCGCCACAGGGGGTAGTTCACCCCTCCACTTT	CASSATGGSSPLHF
-	TRBV7-2	few	TRBJ2-7	TGTGCCAGCAGCTTCGGACTGGGAAGCTCCTACGAGCAGTACTTC	CASSFGLGSSYEQYF
TRBD1	TRBV5-1	few	TRBJ2-7	TGCGCCAGCAGCAGCGGACAGGGGGCAGACGAGCAGTACTTC	CASSSGQGADEQYF
TRBD2	TRBV20-1	-	TRBJ2-7	TGCAGTGCTCTAGAGGGGCTAGCGGGAGGGTTATTCTACGACCAGTACTTC	CSALEGLAGGLFYDQYF
-	TRBV6-2/TRBV6-3	-	TRBJ2-7	TGTGCCAGCAGCTATGACTACAGGACCCGCTACGAGCAGTACTTC	CASSYDYRTRYEQYF
-	TRBV7-2	many	TRBJ2-2	TGTGCCAGCAGCCCCAGAGTAGCCGCCGGGGAGCTGTTTTTT	CASSPRVAAGELFF
-	TRBV6-6	-	TRBJ1-5	TGTGCCAGCAGTTACTCGGCCATAATGGGTAGCAATCAGCCCCAGCATTTT	CASSYSAIMGSNQPQHF
-	TRBV3-1	many	TRBJ2-7	TGTGCCAGCAGCCCCGTGGCCAGGGGCGAGCAGTACTTC	CASSPVARGEQYF
-	TRBV5-8	few	TRBJ2-2	TGTGCCAGCAGCTTCCGTGCTAGGGGTGGGGAGCTGTTTTTT	CASSFRARGGELFF
TRBD1	TRBV3-1	-	TRBJ1-1	TGTGCCAGCAGCCTCGACCCGGACAGGGGGCGCACTGAAGCTTTCTTT	CASSLDPDRGRTEAFF
-	TRBV15	few	TRBJ2-7	TGTGCCACCTCTCAGAAGGAGAACACCTACGAGCAGTACTTC	CATSQKENTYEQYF
TRBD2	TRBV6-4	-	TRBJ2-1	TGTGCCAGCAGTGACTGGGGGGGGCCTAGCGGGTCTCATGAGCAGTTCTTC	CASSDWGGPSGSHEQFF
TRBD2	TRBV4-1	-	TRBJ2-5	TGCGCCAGCAGCCTCCAGCGGGGGGGCTGGGAGACCCAGTACTTC	CASSLQRGGWETQYF
TRBD1	TRBV27	-	TRBJ2-7	TGTGCCAGCAGCCCTTACAGGGGGCTCGGGTACGAGCAGTACTTC	CASSPYRGLGYEQYF
TRBD1	TRBV4-1	-	TRBJ1-2	TGCGCCAGCAGCCAGATCCGGGACAGGGGGTATGGCTACACCTTC	CASSQIRDRGYGYTF
-	TRBV7-9	-	TRBJ1-2	TGTGCCAGCAGCTTAGCGGGGGGAGCAGGCTACACCTTC	CASSLAGGAGYTF
-	TRBV7-6	few	TRBJ2-1	TGTGCCAGCAGCTTAGCGCCCGGACAGCTCTCGACTATAAGCTCCTACAATGAGCAGTTCTTC	CASSLAPGQLSTISSYNEQFF
TRBD2	TRBV7-9	-	TRBJ2-3	TGTGCCAGCAGCGCAGACGCCGGGGGGGCCGCGGATACGCAGTATTTT	CASSADAGGAADTQYF
-	TRBV5-4	few	TRBJ1-5	TGTGCCAGCAGCTTGCCCGGGATCAATCAGCCCCAGCATTTT	CASSLPGINQPQHF
TRBD1	TRBV30	few	TRBJ1-1	TGTGCCTGGATTCCTCGCCAGGGGGCCAACACTGAAGCTTTCTTT	CAWIPRQGANTEAFF
-	TRBV12-3/TRBV12-4	-	TRBJ1-5	TGTGCCAGCAGTTTCGCCAGGGGTAACAATCAGCCCCAGCATTTT	CASSFARGNNQPQHF
-	TRBV7-2	-	TRBJ2-3	TGTGCCAGCAGCTACCATGGTAGCACAGATACGCAGTATTTT	CASSYHGSTDTQYF
-	TRBV12-3/TRBV12-4	-	TRBJ1-3	TGTGCCAGCACCACTCTGGGGCAGAAGGTTGGAAACACCATATATTTT	CASTTLGQKVGNTIYF